Shown below are 6 T cell receptor beta chains from a single sample sequenced in a study of CD8 T cells in ankylosing spondylitis. Study-wide findings and caveats: It appeared that ankylosing spondylitis blood was characterized by a TCR beta motif of fewer than ten highly homologous variants.

MiXCR, applied by TCRdb to the 5' RACE reads, yields one record per CDR3 protein. The table has roughly 90,000 distinct CDR3 sequences, approximately 8.9% seen once. The antigens for these receptors are not known. Sequencing was performed on blood, either unsorted or a sorted T cell fraction (not recorded which). The receptors originated from a male donor with ankylosing spondylitis.

This clonotype was picked up a small number of times. This CDR3 reads CASSPGRGRTDTQYF. The CDR3 bases are TGTGCCAGCAGCCCCGGGCGGGGGCGGACAGATACGCAGTATTTT. This chain links TRBV7-9 with TRBJ2-3; possibly TRBD2 for D (7 bases). Germline assignment: CDR1 SEHNR and CDR2 FQNEAQ (reference sequence). There are 15 residues in the CDR3. V gave up 5 bases and J gave up 3 bases, with 15 bases separating them.

The chain recombines TRBV15 with TRBJ1-1; no firm D call. Trimming took off 6 bases at V and 4 bases at J, with 12 bases between the two ends. The CDR3 consists of 13 residues. Germline CDR1 LNHNV, CDR2 YYDKDF (reference sequence). Here the CDR3 reads CATSQTGVTEAFF. As DNA, the CDR3 is TGTGCCACCAGTCAGACGGGAGTCACTGAAGCTTTCTTT.

This clonotype was observed many times. This chain connects TRBV21-1 to TRBJ2-1; TRBD2 was called by the table and not checked on the DNA. TRBV21-1 is assigned pseudogene status. CDR3 length equals 19 residues. For the CDR3, the DNA is TGTGCCAGCAGCAAAGCGAAGGGGGTAGCGGGAGGGCTCTACAATGAGCAGTTCTTC. It yields the protein CASSKAKGVAGGLYNEQFF.

This clonotype was recorded a few times. V is TRBV7-6 and J is TRBJ2-1; D not certain. From germline, CDR1 is SGHVS and CDR2 FNYEAQ. The CDR3 loop spans 17 amino acids. Trimming removed 2 bases at V and 4 bases at J, with 18 bases between. The chain's CDR3 is CASSLRSDSKFYNEQFF. The CDR3 DNA sequence: TGTGCCAGCAGCTTAAGGTCCGATTCTAAATTTTACAATGAGCAGTTCTTC.

The genes are TRBV10-3 and TRBJ2-1; 12 bases align to TRBD2. The J segment lost 2 bases and the V segment lost 0 bases, leaving 8 bases of the junction unmatched. This CDR3 has 19 amino acids. CDR1 and CDR2 from the germline V gene are ENHRY and SYGVKD. The CDR3, as DNA: TGTGCCATCAGTGAGTCCACTAGCGGGAGGAGTGCCACCTACAATGAGCAGTTCTTC. This gives the protein CAISESTSGRSATYNEQFF.

The sample holds many counts of this clonotype. This chain uses TRBV29-1 with TRBJ2-7, with TRBD2 identical over 11 bases. Trimming cost V 5 bases and J 4 bases; bases outside gene matches: 4. The CDR3 consists of 13 residues. Germline V gene sequence: CDR1 SQVTM, CDR2 ANQGSEA. CDR3 coding DNA: TGCAGCGTTCTAGCGGGAGGAGGATACGAGCAGTACTTC. Protein sequence: CSVLAGGGYEQYF.